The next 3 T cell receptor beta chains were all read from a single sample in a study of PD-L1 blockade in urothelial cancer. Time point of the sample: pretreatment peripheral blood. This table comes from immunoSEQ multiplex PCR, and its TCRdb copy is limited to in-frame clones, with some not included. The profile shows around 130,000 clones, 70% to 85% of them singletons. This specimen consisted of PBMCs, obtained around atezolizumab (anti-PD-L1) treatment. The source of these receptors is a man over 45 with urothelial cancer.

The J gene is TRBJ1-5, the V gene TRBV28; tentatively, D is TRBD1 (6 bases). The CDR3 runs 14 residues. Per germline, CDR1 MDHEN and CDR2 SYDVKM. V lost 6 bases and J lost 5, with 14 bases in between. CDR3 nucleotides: TGTGCCAGCAGCCCGGACAGAGAAGATCAGCCCCAGCATTTT. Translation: CASSPDREDQPQHF.

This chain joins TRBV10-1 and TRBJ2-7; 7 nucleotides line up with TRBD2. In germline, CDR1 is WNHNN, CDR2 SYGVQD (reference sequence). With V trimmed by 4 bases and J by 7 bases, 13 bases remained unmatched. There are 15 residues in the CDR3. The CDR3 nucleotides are TGCGCCAGCAGTGCCGGGACTACACCTCGTGGGGAGCAGTACTTC. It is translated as CASSAGTTPRGEQYF.

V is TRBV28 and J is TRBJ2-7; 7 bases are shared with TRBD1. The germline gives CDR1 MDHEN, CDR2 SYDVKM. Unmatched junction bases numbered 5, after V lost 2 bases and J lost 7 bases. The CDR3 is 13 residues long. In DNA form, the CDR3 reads TGTGCCAGCAGTTTAACAGGGGAAAGGGAGCAGTACTTC. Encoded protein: CASSLTGEREQYF.